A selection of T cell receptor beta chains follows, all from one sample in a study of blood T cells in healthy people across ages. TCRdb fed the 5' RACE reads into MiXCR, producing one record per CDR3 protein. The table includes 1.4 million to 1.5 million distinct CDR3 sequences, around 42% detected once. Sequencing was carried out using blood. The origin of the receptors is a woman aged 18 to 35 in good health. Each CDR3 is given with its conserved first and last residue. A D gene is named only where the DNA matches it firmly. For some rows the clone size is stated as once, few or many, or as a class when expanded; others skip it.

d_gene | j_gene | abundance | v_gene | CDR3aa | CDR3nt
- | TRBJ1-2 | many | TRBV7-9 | CASSPLGGSYGYTF | TGTGCCAGCAGCCCTTTAGGGGGGAGCTATGGCTACACCTTC
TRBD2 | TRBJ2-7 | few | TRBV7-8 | CASSSPGGIREQYF | TGTGCCAGCAGCTCGCCGGGGGGTATACGCGAGCAGTACTTC
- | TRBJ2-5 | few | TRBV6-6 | CASSSSDLVGAQETQYF | TGTGCCAGCAGTTCGTCAGACCTAGTCGGCGCGCAAGAGACCCAGTACTTC
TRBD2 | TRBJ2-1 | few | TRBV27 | CASIPSGGVVEQFF | TGTGCCAGCATTCCTAGCGGGGGGGTGGTTGAGCAGTTCTTC
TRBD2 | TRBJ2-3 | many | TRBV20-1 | CSARGLAGASDTQYF | TGCAGTGCTAGAGGACTAGCGGGGGCCTCAGATACGCAGTATTTT
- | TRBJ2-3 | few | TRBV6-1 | CASSEANGRPDTQYF | TGTGCCAGCAGTGAAGCGAACGGTCGGCCAGATACGCAGTATTTT
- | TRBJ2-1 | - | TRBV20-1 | CSAQGPARYNEQFF | TGCAGTGCTCAGGGCCCCGCCCGCTACAATGAGCAGTTCTTC
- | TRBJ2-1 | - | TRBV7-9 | CASSPLMVYEQFF | TGTGCCAGCAGCCCCCTCATGGTCTATGAGCAGTTCTTC
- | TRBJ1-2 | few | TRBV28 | CASSPPRVGSYGYTF | TGTGCCAGCAGTCCCCCTCGGGTGGGAAGCTATGGCTACACCTTC
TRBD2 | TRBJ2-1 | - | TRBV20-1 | CSARVGTSGSWNEQFF | TGCAGTGCTAGAGTGGGGACTAGTGGGAGCTGGAATGAGCAGTTCTTC
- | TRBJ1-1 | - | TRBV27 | CASSSSSYAPMNTEAFF | TGTGCCAGCAGTTCGTCAAGTTATGCCCCCATGAACACTGAAGCTTTCTTT
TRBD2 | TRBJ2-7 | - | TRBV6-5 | CASSPGTRVGEQYF | TGTGCCAGCAGTCCCGGGACTAGGGTCGGCGAGCAGTACTTC
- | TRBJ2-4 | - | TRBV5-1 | CASSLEAGRGIQYF | TGCGCCAGCAGCTTGGAGGCGGGACGGGGCATTCAGTACTTC
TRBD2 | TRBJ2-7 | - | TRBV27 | CASSLSAGANSYEQYF | TGTGCCAGCAGTTTATCAGCGGGAGCGAACTCCTACGAGCAGTACTTC
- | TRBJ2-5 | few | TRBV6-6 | CASIKEPRQTKETQYF | TGTGCCAGCATTAAAGAGCCCCGACAGACGAAAGAGACCCAGTACTTC
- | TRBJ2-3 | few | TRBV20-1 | CSEVFTSGDTQYF | TGCAGTGAAGTCTTTACCTCCGGGGATACGCAGTATTTT
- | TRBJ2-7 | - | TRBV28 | CASSSVLALRAGSYEQYF | TGTGCCAGCAGTTCGGTTCTTGCGCTGCGGGCGGGTTCCTACGAGCAGTACTTC